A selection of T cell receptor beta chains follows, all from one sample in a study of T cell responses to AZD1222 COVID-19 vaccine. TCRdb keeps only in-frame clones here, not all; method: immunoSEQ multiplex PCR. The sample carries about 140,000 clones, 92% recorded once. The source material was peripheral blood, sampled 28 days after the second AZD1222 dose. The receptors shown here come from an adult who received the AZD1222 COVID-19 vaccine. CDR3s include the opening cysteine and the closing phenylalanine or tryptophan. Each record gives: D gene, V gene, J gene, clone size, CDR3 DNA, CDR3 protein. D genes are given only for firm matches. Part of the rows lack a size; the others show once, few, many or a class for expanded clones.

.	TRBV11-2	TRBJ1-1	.	TGTGCCAGCAGCTTAGTTGGACCTGAAGCTTTCTTT	CASSLVGPEAFF
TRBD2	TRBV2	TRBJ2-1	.	TGTGCCAGCAGTGAATTGTCGGGGGGTGAGCAGTTCTTC	CASSELSGGEQFF
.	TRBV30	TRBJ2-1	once	TGTGCCTGGAGGCGACTAAGAAGTGTCGCTCCTGGCAATGAGCAGTTCTTC	CAWRRLRSVAPGNEQFF
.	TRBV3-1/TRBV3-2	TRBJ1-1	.	TGTGCCAGCAGCCAAGATAAGGTGTTGGGAGAAGCTTTCTTT	CASSQDKVLGEAFF
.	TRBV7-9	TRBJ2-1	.	TGTGCCAGCAGCTTAGTCTCTAATGAGCAGTTCTTC	CASSLVSNEQFF
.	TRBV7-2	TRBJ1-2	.	TGTGCCAGCAGCTTCTTGGACGGCTATGGCTACACCTTC	CASSFLDGYGYTF
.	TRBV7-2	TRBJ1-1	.	TGTGCCAGCAGCTTAGCGGGGGCGCATCCTGAAGCTTTCTTT	CASSLAGAHPEAFF
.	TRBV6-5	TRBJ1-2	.	TGTGCCAGCAGTAGCCCAGACAGTAACTATGGCTACACCTTC	CASSSPDSNYGYTF
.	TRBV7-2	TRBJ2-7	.	TGTGCCAGCAGCTTATTCCAGGGAAGGGGCTACGAGCAGTACTTC	CASSLFQGRGYEQYF
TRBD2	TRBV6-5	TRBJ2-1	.	TGTGCCAGCAGTTACTCGGGAGGGATCTCCTACAATGAGCAGTTCTTC	CASSYSGGISYNEQFF
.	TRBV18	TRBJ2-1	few	TGTGCCAGCTCACCCGGCGGTAAGGAAGGTGAGCAGTTCTTC	CASSPGGKEGEQFF
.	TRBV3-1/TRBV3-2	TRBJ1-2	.	TGTGCCAGCAGCCAAGACGGGACGGCGTCCCTGACCTATGGCTACACCTTC	CASSQDGTASLTYGYTF
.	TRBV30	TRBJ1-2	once	TGTGCCTGGAATCAACGGGGGTCCGACTATGGCTACACCTTC	CAWNQRGSDYGYTF
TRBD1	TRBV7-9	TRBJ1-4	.	TGTGCCAGCAGCTTAGAAGGGACAGGGGTCGAAAAACTGTTTTTT	CASSLEGTGVEKLFF
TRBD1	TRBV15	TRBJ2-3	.	TGTGCCACTAGTCCCGGGACAGGGAACGTGGGCACAGATACGCAGTATTTT	CATSPGTGNVGTDTQYF
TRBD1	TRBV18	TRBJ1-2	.	TGTGCCAGCTCACCACCAGGGGGCGACTTTGGCTACACCTTC	CASSPPGGDFGYTF
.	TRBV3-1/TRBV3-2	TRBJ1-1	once	TGTGCCAGTAGGGGACTGAACACTGAAGCTTTCTTT	CASRGLNTEAFF
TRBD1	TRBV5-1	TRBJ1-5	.	TGCGCCAGCAGCTTTTTACCGGGACAGGGACATCAGCCCCAGCATTTT	CASSFLPGQGHQPQHF
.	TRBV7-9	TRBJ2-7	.	TGTGCCAGCAGCTTACAATCTGTCTCCTACGAGCAGTACTTC	CASSLQSVSYEQYF
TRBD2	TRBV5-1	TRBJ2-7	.	TGCGCCAGCAGCTTGGGGGCTAGCGGGAGTACGGTATCCTACGAGCAGTACTTC	CASSLGASGSTVSYEQYF
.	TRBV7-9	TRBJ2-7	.	TGTGCCAGCAGCCGTACGGGCGAGCAGTACTTC	CASSRTGEQYF
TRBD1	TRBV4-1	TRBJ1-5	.	TGCGCCAGCAGCCTAGTGCCCTCCGACAGGGGTGGCAATCAGCCCCAGCATTTT	CASSLVPSDRGGNQPQHF
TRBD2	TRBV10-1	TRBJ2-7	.	TGCGCCAGCGGGACTAGCGGATACGAGCAGTACTTC	CASGTSGYEQYF
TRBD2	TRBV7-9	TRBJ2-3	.	TGTGCCAGCACCCAAGGACTAGCGGGATCCACAGATACGCAGTATTTT	CASTQGLAGSTDTQYF
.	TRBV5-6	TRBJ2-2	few	TGTGCCAGCAGCTTAGGGTCCGCCGGGGAGCTGTTTTTT	CASSLGSAGELFF
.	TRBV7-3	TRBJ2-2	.	TGTGCCAGCAGCTCGGGGCAGAACACCGGGGAGCTGTTTTTT	CASSSGQNTGELFF
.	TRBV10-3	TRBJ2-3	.	TGTGCCATCAGTGGGGCAAGGGACAATTCCCCGCAGTATTTT	CAISGARDNSPQYF
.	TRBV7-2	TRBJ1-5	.	TGTGCCAGCAGCTTAGAGCTATATCAGCCCCAGCATTTT	CASSLELYQPQHF
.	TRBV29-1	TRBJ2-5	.	TGCAGCGGAGGGTGGGGAGAGACCCAGTACTTC	CSGGWGETQYF
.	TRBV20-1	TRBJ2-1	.	TGCAGTGCTAGGCTCAACAATGAGCAGTTCTTC	CSARLNNEQFF
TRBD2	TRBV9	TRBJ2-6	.	TGTGCCAGCAGCGTAGCTGGTAGCGGGAGTGGGGCCAACGTCCTGACTTTC	CASSVAGSGSGANVLTF
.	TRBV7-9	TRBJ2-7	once	TGTGCCAGCAGCCGAACAGGGCCGTCCTACGAGCAGTACTTC	CASSRTGPSYEQYF
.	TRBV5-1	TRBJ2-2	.	TGCGCCAGCAGCCCCATAGAACAGGGTAACGGGGAGCTGTTTTTT	CASSPIEQGNGELFF
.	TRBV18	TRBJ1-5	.	TGTGCCAGCTCACCGCTAAGGGGTAGCAATCAGCCCCAGCATTTT	CASSPLRGSNQPQHF
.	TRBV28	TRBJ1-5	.	TGTGCCAGCAGTCCAAGAAGGCGGGGTTACCAGCCCCAGCATTTT	CASSPRRRGYQPQHF
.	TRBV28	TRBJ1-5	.	TGTGCCAGCAGTTTATCGAAGGGGTTAGGTAGTTTGGATCAGCCCCAGCATTTT	CASSLSKGLGSLDQPQHF
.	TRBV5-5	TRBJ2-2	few	TGTGCCAGCAGCTTGGAGGGGACCGGGGAGCTGTTTTTT	CASSLEGTGELFF
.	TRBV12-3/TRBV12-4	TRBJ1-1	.	TGTGCCAGCAGTTTGTGGGAAAGCACTGAAGCTTTCTTT	CASSLWESTEAFF
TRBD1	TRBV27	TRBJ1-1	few	TGTGCCAGCAGTGGGGACAGGGTGGAAACTGAAGCTTTCTTT	CASSGDRVETEAFF
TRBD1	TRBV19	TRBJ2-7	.	TGTGCCAGTAGTATAGCGGGACAGGGGACCTACGAGCAGTACTTC	CASSIAGQGTYEQYF
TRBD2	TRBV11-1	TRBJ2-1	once	TGTGCCAGCAGCTTAGCGGGAGGGACTAGCGGGAGTAGGTACAATGAGCAGTTCTTC	CASSLAGGTSGSRYNEQFF
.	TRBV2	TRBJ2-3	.	TGTGCCAGCTGTTATCAGCTCCAGGGGGATACGCAGTATTTT	CASCYQLQGDTQYF
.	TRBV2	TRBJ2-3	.	TGTGCCAGCAGTGAAATGGTCAGGGACACAGATACGCAGTATTTT	CASSEMVRDTDTQYF
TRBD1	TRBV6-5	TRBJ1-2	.	TGTGCCAGCATTCCGGGACAGGGCTATGGCTACACCTTC	CASIPGQGYGYTF
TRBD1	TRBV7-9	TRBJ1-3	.	TGTGCCAGCAGCTTCCATCAGGGGGGGATCGGAAACACCATATATTTT	CASSFHQGGIGNTIYF
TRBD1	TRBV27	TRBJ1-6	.	TGTGCCAGCAGCCCAACAGGGGGCAAGAGTTCACCCCTCCACTTT	CASSPTGGKSSPLHF
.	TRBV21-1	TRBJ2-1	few	TGTGCCAGCAGCTGGACAGGGGAACAGTTCTTC	CASSWTGEQFF
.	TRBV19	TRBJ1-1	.	TGTGCCAGTAGAGTCCAGGGAGTAGGTGAAGCTTTCTTT	CASRVQGVGEAFF
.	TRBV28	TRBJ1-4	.	TGTGCCAGCACTAAAGCTGGCGAAAAACTGTTTTTT	CASTKAGEKLFF
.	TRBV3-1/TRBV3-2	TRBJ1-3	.	TGTGCCAGCACTTACGGGGGGCTCGGAAACACCATATATTTT	CASTYGGLGNTIYF
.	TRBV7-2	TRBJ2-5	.	TGTGCCAGCAGCTTAGTCGGGGGGCAGTTGGAGACCCAGTACTTC	CASSLVGGQLETQYF
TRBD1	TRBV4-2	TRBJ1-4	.	TGTGCCAGCAGCCCTAAAGACAGGGGAGCGGAAAAACTGTTTTTT	CASSPKDRGAEKLFF
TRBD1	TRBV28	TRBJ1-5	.	TGTGCCAGCAGTTTCCCGGGACAGGGGCATCAGCCCCAGCATTTT	CASSFPGQGHQPQHF
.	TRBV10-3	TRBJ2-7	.	TGTGCCACCACGGACCTCGGCAGCTCCTACGAGCAGTACTTC	CATTDLGSSYEQYF
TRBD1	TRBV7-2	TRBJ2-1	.	TGTGCCAGCAGCTTAAGTGACAGGGCTTACAATGAGCAGTTCTTC	CASSLSDRAYNEQFF
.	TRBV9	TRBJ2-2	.	TGTGCCAGCAGCGTTAGGGTCGGGGAGCTGTTTTTT	CASSVRVGELFF
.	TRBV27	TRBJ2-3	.	TGTGCCAGCAGTTTTCGGTTGACTCGCACAGATACGCAGTATTTT	CASSFRLTRTDTQYF
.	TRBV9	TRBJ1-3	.	TGTGCCAGCGGATCGGCTTCTGGAAACACCATATATTTT	CASGSASGNTIYF
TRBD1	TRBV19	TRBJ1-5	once	TGTGCCAGTAGCGGACAGGCCCAACCCCAGCATTTT	CASSGQAQPQHF